This entry lists 29 T cell receptor beta chains sequenced from one sample in a study of blood T cells in healthy people across ages. A second PCR, run for roughly 7 to 11 cycles, used a sample-barcoded 5' primer plus a J-beta primer mix. Via MiXCR, TCRdb re-called the 5' RACE reads, giving one row per CDR3 protein. The sample has hundreds of thousands of distinct CDR3 sequences; approximately 52% are singletons. Sequencing was performed on blood. The source of these receptors is a woman older than 75 in good health.

V gene TRBV6-2 or TRBV6-3 combines with J gene TRBJ2-7; D is unresolved. V was pared by 6 bases and J by 2 bases, with 11 bases between. Germline loops: CDR1 MNHEY, CDR2 SVGEGT. The length of the CDR3 is 13 residues. The CDR3 is CASSQRNTYEQYF. The CDR3 nucleotides read TGTGCCAGCAGCCAAAGAAATACCTACGAGCAGTACTTC.

Concerning this clonotype: A much larger clone lies one base from this, so it may be a read error. This chain uses TRBV2 with TRBJ2-7; weak D call: TRBD2 (5 bases). The end of the DNA aligns better with TRBJ2-4, so the J call may be wrong. Per germline, CDR1 SNHLY and CDR2 FYNNEI. This CDR3 contains 15 residues. The CDR3 region is CAGVESGTRKNIQYF. The CDR3 bases are TGTGCCGGCGTGGAGTCGGGAACCAGGAAAAACATTCAGTACTTC.

At least ten counts were recorded for this clonotype. The genes are TRBV18 and TRBJ1-2; D is undetermined. CDR1 and CDR2 (germline): KGHSH, LQKENI. The V gene lost 6 bases and the J gene lost 8 bases, with 10 bases spanning the gap. There are 11 residues in the CDR3. The CDR3 coding sequence is TGTGCCAGCTCGCCTAATGTGGGCTACACCTTC. This sequence encodes CASSPNVGYTF. Supplemented by reference TRBV18 and TRBJ1-2, the full variable domain reads NAGVMQNPRHLVRRRGQEARLRCSPMKGHSHVYWYRQLPEEGLKFMVYLQKENIIDESGMPKERFSAEFPKEGPSILRIQQVVRGDSAAYFCASSPNVGYTFGSGTRLTVV.

This clonotype has just one count. This chain connects TRBV28 to TRBJ2-7; D perhaps matches TRBD2 (6 bases). The CDR3 extends over 15 amino acids. Per the germline V gene, CDR1 is MDHEN and CDR2 is SYDVKM. V lost 1 base, J lost 3 bases, and 13 bases lay in between. The CDR3, as DNA: TGTGCCAGCAGTTTATTGGGGCGGGACCTCTACGAGCAGTACTTC. This sequence encodes CASSLLGRDLYEQYF.

The chain links TRBV18 to TRBJ1-1; tentatively, D is TRBD1 (5 bases). The CDR3 is made up of 14 amino acids. Per the germline V gene, CDR1 is KGHSH and CDR2 is LQKENI. The V end lost 6 bases, the J end lost 3 bases, and 14 bases lay between the germline ends. CDR3 protein: CASSPLDTYTEAFF. The CDR3 DNA is TGTGCCAGCTCGCCCTTGGACACCTACACTGAAGCTTTCTTT.

The table lists this clonotype with many counts. The gene calls are TRBV3-1 and TRBJ1-4; the D gene is possibly TRBD1 (5 bases). Per germline, CDR1 LGHDT and CDR2 YNNKEL (reference sequence). The CDR3 totals 14 residues. Trimming cost V 6 bases and J 4 bases, with 12 bases left between them. CDR3 residues: CASRNGGFNEKLFF. The CDR3 DNA sequence: TGTGCCAGCAGAAACGGGGGGTTTAATGAAAAACTGTTTTTT.

This chain links TRBV6-6 with TRBJ2-3, with 10 bases fitting TRBD2. The V gene's germline CDR1 is MNHNY and CDR2 SVGAGI (reference sequence). V was pared by 1 base and J by 11 bases, with 15 bases of the junction left unmatched. The CDR3 is 17 amino acids. CDR3 nucleotides: TGTGCCAGCAGTTACTTCCCTAGCGGGGGACACCCAGATGTGCAGTATTTT. Its protein is CASSYFPSGGHPDVQYF.

The chain links TRBV27 to TRBJ2-1; 8 bases match TRBD2. V lost 7 bases and J lost 7; bases outside the gene matches: 15. The CDR3 is 16 amino acids. Germline values: CDR1 MNHEY, CDR2 SMNVEV (reference sequence). The CDR3 coding sequence is TGTGCCAGCACCCAGCCGGGGGGGACTAGAAGAAATGAGCAGTTCTTC. As protein: CASTQPGGTRRNEQFF.

This clonotype was seen a handful of times. This chain uses TRBV5-4 with TRBJ2-7, with 8 bases lining up with TRBD2. CDR1 and CDR2 from the germline V gene are SGHNT and YYREEE (reference sequence). Trimming at V came to 4 bases and at J to 7 bases, leaving 13 bases not matched to a gene. The CDR3 is 15 amino acids. CDR3 region: CASSRPGLEGYEQYF. CDR3 in DNA: TGTGCCAGCAGCCGACCGGGACTAGAGGGGTATGAGCAGTACTTC. The full variable domain, its missing parts supplied by reference TRBV5-4 and TRBJ2-7, is ETGVTQSPTHLIKTRGQQVTLRCSSQSGHNTVSWYQQALGQGPQFIFQYYREEENGRGNFPPRFSGLQFPNYSSELNVNALELDDSALYLCASSRPGLEGYEQYFGPGTRLTVT.

The V call is TRBV27, the J call TRBJ2-3; perhaps TRBD1 as D (6 bases). V was trimmed by 3 bases and J by 4 bases, leaving 11 bases between them. The CDR3 sequence is 14 residues long. Per germline, CDR1 MNHEY and CDR2 SMNVEV (reference sequence). The CDR3 DNA reads TGTGCCAGCAGTTTGAACTACAGGGCAGATACGCAGTATTTT. This codes for CASSLNYRADTQYF.

This clonotype has just a few counts. This rearrangement joins TRBV7-9 to TRBJ2-2; D is undetermined. The CDR3 consists of 14 residues. CDR1 is SEHNR, CDR2 FQNEAQ, per germline (reference sequence). Between the trimmed V and J ends, which lost 2 bases and 1 base, there was a span of 5 bases. The CDR3 loop is CASSLSQNTGELFF. DNA for the CDR3: TGTGCCAGCAGCTTAAGCCAGAACACCGGGGAGCTGTTTTTT.

The V call is TRBV6-6, the J call TRBJ2-1; 8 bases line up with TRBD2. V gave up 0 bases and J gave up 9 bases; unmatched junction bases: 13. Per germline, CDR1 MNHNY and CDR2 SVGAGI (reference sequence). There are 17 residues in the CDR3. CDR3: CASSYSRPASGLGEQFF. CDR3 DNA sequence: TGTGCCAGCAGTTACTCGAGGCCGGCTAGCGGGTTGGGTGAGCAGTTCTTC.

This clonotype was seen more than once but under ten times. The J gene is TRBJ2-5, the V gene TRBV7-9; D may be TRBD1 (5 bases). CDR1 is SEHNR, CDR2 FQNEAQ, per germline (reference sequence). The CDR3 extends over 14 amino acids. The ends were cut back, 7 bases at V and 11 bases at J, with 23 bases in the middle. The CDR3 region is CASTPAQGYNEQYF. Written as DNA, the CDR3 is TGTGCCAGCACCCCGGCGCAGGGCTACAATGAGCAGTACTTC.

Ten or more counts support this clonotype. The chain uses TRBV18 and TRBJ2-1; D possibly matches TRBD1 or TRBD2 (5 bases each). The CDR3 length is 15 residues. V dropped 3 bases and J dropped 6 bases, with 15 bases sitting between them. CDR1 KGHSH and CDR2 LQKENI come from the germline V gene. The CDR3 nucleotides read TGTGCCAGCTCACCTCAGGGACGGCCCCGCAATGAGCAGTTCTTC. It yields the protein CASSPQGRPRNEQFF.

A note on this clonotype: Its ends do not fully match the called genes, so a read error is possible. The rearrangement links TRBV11-2 to TRBJ2-3; D may be TRBD1 or TRBD2 (5 bases each). The V gene's germline CDR1 is SGHAT and CDR2 FQNNGV. CDR3 length: 14 amino acids. Written as DNA, the CDR3 is TGTGCCAGCAGCTTGGGACCGAGCACAGATACGCGGTATTTT. This translates into CASSLGPSTDTRYF.

As for this clonotype: This may arise from a read error, as a much more abundant clone is one base away. The chain uses TRBV27 and TRBJ1-2; a weak D match, TRBD1 (5 bases). In germline, CDR1 is MNHEY, CDR2 SMNVEV (reference sequence). The CDR3 runs to 15 residues. Deletions cut 6 bases from V and 3 bases from J, with 17 bases between. For the CDR3, the DNA is TGTGCCAGCAGGGCTTTGACAGAGATGGACTATGGCTACACCTTC. Translation: CASRALTEMDYGYTF.

This clonotype was recorded at least ten times. The chain recombines TRBV2 with TRBJ2-1; D is unclear. Per germline, CDR1 SNHLY and CDR2 FYNNEI. CDR3 length: 10 residues. Between the trimmed V and J ends, which lost 8 bases and 8 bases, there was a span of 7 bases. The CDR3 nucleotides read TGTGCCAGCGGACGGGATGAGCAGTTCTTC. It encodes CASGRDEQFF.

The chain links TRBV12-3 or TRBV12-4 to TRBJ1-2; possibly TRBD1 for D (5 bases). The CDR3 contains 16 residues. V lost 5 bases and J 4 bases, leaving 20 bases between the germline ends. In nucleotides, the CDR3 is TGTGCCAGCAGTCCGAGCTCCGGGACGTGGGCCTATGGCTACACCTTC. Translated: CASSPSSGTWAYGYTF.

Regarding this clonotype: This could be a read error, since a much larger clone is one nucleotide away. The J gene is TRBJ2-3, the V gene TRBV15; D ambiguous. Germline V gives CDR1 LNHNV, CDR2 YYDKDF (reference sequence). This CDR3 comprises 14 residues. V lost 3 bases to trimming and J lost 4 bases, with 11 bases between them. CDR3 sequence: CATSSPGPADTQYF. The DNA for the CDR3 is TGTGCCACCAGCAGTCCCGGACCAGCAGATACGCAGTATTTT.

This clonotype was detected a few times. The gene calls are TRBV14 and TRBJ2-3; TRBD1 agrees at 9 bases. This CDR3 has 16 residues. J lost 5 bases, V lost 5 bases, and 11 bases had no gene match. CDR1 and CDR2 (germline): SGHDN, FVKESK. The CDR3 is CASSLQPGQGEDTQYF. Written as DNA, the CDR3 is TGTGCCAGCAGCTTACAACCGGGACAGGGAGAAGATACGCAGTATTTT.

The chain links TRBV28 to TRBJ2-1, with 8 bases aligning to TRBD2. With V trimmed by 3 bases and J by 6 bases, 25 bases remained unmatched. Germline loops: CDR1 MDHEN, CDR2 SYDVKM. This CDR3 region has 21 residues. CDR3 nucleotides: TGTGCCAGCAGTTTCATTACTTATGGGAGGCGGGAGCGGGGGACTGGCAATGAGCAGTTCTTC. Translating it yields CASSFITYGRRERGTGNEQFF.

This chain connects TRBV6-1 to TRBJ2-5; possible D gene TRBD1, 6 bases. This CDR3 comprises 14 residues. Trimming pared 1 base from V and 5 bases from J, leaving 11 bases between. The V gene's germline CDR1 is MNHNS and CDR2 SASEGT. DNA for the CDR3: TGTGCCAGCAGTGAAGTTCAACAGGGCGAGACCCAGTACTTC. Amino acid sequence: CASSEVQQGETQYF.

The rearrangement uses TRBV10-3 and TRBJ1-5, with 8 bases matching TRBD1. The CDR3 totals 13 residues. Trimming cost V 11 bases and J 5 bases; bases outside gene matches: 8. The germline V gene encodes CDR1 ENHRY and CDR2 SYGVKD. Here the CDR3 reads CAARDRRDQPQHF. CDR3 nucleotides: TGTGCCGCACGGGACAGGAGGGATCAGCCCCAGCATTTT.

To note about this clonotype: A read error may explain this, as a much larger clone is one base away. DNA for the CDR3: TGTGCCCTCTCAAGGACTAGCGGGGCCTACGAGCAGTACTTC. Its translation is CALSRTSGAYEQYF. This chain links TRBV2 with TRBJ2-4; 12 bases are shared with TRBD2. The J call may be mistaken, given a closer DNA end match to TRBJ2-7. This CDR3 region has 14 residues. Germline CDR1 is SNHLY and CDR2 is FYNNEI.

The chain combines TRBV28 with TRBJ2-1, with TRBD2 matching 7 bases. Unmatched junction bases numbered 12, after V lost 5 bases and J lost 8 bases. CDR3 length equals 15 residues. Looked up from germline, CDR1 is MDHEN and CDR2 is SYDVKM. This chain's CDR3 is CASSTRQSRGDEQFF. The CDR3 nucleotides read TGTGCCAGCAGTACCCGACAGTCCCGGGGGGATGAGCAGTTCTTC.

The J gene is TRBJ2-5, the V gene TRBV12-3 or TRBV12-4, with 8 bases lining up with TRBD1. The CDR3 runs 16 residues. The J segment lost 0 bases and the V segment lost 6 bases, leaving 9 bases of the junction unmatched. This chain's CDR3 is CASSLQRTGNQETQYF. The CDR3 nucleotides read TGTGCCAGCAGCTTACAACGGACAGGGAACCAAGAGACCCAGTACTTC.

The J gene is TRBJ1-3, the V gene TRBV6-1; TRBD1 might be the D (5 bases). V shed 3 bases and J shed 0 bases, with 12 bases lying between them. The CDR3 spans 16 residues. From germline, CDR1 is MNHNS and CDR2 SASEGT. The CDR3 is CASSERRGSSGNTIYF. In DNA form, the CDR3 reads TGTGCCAGCAGTGAGAGAAGGGGCTCCTCTGGAAACACCATATATTTT.

Comments on this clonotype: A clone one base away is much larger, so this may be a read error. This chain uses TRBV9 with TRBJ2-5; D may be TRBD2 (7 bases). The CDR3 has 15 amino acids. Germline CDR1 is SGDLS and CDR2 is YYNGEE. The CDR3 here is CASSYLGGLQGTQYF. For the CDR3, the DNA is TGTGCCAGCAGCTACCTGGGGGGGCTGCAAGGGACCCAGTACTTC.

The chain joins TRBV3-1 to TRBJ1-1; no clear D gene. The CDR3 length is 15 residues. Per germline, CDR1 LGHDT and CDR2 YNNKEL (reference sequence). Trimming shortened V by 3 bases and J by 1 base, and 12 bases separated the two germline ends. The CDR3 loop reads CASSHPRPPNTEAFF. The CDR3 DNA reads as TGTGCCAGCAGCCATCCCAGACCGCCGAACACTGAAGCTTTCTTT.